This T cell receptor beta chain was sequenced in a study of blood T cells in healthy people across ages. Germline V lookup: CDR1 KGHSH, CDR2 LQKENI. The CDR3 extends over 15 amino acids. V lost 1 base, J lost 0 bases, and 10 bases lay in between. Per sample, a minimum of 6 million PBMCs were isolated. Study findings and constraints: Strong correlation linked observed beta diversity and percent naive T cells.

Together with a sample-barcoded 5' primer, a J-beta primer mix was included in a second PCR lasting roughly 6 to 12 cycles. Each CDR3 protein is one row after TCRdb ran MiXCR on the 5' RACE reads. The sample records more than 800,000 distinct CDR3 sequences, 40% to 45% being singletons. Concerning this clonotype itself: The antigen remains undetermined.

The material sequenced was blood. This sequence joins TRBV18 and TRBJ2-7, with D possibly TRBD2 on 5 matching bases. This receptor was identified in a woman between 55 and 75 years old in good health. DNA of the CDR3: TGTGCCAGCTCACCACGTGGAGGTCCCTCCTACGAGCAGTACTTC. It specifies CASSPRGGPSYEQYF.